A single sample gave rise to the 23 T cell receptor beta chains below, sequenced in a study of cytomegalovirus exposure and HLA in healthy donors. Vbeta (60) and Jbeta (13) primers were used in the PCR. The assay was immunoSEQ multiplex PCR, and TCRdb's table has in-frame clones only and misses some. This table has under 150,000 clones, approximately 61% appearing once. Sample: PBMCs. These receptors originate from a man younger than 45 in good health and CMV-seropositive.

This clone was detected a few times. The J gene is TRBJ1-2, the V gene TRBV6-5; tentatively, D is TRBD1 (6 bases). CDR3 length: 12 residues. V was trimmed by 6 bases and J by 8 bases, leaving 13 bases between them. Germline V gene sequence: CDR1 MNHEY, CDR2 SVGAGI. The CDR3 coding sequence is TGTGCCAGCAGGGCAGGGGCGGAGGGCTACACCTTC. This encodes CASRAGAEGYTF.

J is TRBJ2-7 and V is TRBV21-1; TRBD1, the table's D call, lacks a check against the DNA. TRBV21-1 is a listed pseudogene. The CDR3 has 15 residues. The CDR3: CASSAGTGVTYEQYF. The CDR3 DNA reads TGTGCCAGCAGCGCCGGGACAGGGGTAACCTACGAGCAGTACTTC.

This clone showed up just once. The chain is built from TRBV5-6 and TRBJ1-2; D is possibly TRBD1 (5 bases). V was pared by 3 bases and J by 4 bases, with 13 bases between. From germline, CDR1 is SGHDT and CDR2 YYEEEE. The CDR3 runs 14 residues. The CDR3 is CASSSWLTVYGYTF. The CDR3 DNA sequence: TGTGCCAGCAGCTCATGGTTGACAGTCTATGGCTACACCTTC.

CDR3 sequence: CASSFTRGYGYTF. CDR3 sequence (DNA): TGTGCCAGCAGTTTTACCAGGGGTTATGGCTACACCTTC. The chain joins TRBV27 to TRBJ1-2, with TRBD1 as a possible D gene (6 bases). This CDR3 has 13 amino acids. With 3 bases removed from V and 5 bases from J, the gap between germline ends came to 10 bases. Germline V lookup: CDR1 MNHEY, CDR2 SMNVEV (reference sequence).

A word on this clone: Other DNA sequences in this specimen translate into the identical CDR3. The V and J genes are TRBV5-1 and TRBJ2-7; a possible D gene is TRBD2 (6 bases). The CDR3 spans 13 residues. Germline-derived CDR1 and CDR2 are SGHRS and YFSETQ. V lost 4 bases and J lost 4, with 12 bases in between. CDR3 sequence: CASSPTGAYEQYF. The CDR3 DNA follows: TGCGCCAGCAGCCCGACGGGAGCTTACGAGCAGTACTTC. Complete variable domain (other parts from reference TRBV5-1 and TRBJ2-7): KAGVTQTPRYLIKTRGQQVTLSCSPISGHRSVSWYQQTPGQGLQFLFEYFSETQRNKGNFPGRFSGRQFSNSRSEMNVSTLELGDSALYLCASSPTGAYEQYFGPGTRLTVT.

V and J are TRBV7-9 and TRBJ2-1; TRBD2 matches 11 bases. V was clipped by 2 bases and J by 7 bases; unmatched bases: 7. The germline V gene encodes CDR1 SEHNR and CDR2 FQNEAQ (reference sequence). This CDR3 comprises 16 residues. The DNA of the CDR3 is TGTGCCAGCAGCTTAAGGCCTTTAGCGGGAGGGAATGAGCAGTTCTTC. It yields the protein CASSLRPLAGGNEQFF.

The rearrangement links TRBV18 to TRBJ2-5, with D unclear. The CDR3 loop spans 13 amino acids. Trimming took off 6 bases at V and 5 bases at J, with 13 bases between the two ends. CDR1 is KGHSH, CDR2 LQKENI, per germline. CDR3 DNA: TGTGCCAGCTCTCCTAGAGATATGGAGACCCAGTACTTC. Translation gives CASSPRDMETQYF.

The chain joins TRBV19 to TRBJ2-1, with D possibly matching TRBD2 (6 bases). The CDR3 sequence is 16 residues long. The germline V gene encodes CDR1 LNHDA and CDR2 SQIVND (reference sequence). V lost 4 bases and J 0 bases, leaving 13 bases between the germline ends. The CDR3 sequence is CASSTHSGSSYNEQFF. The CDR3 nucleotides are TGTGCCAGTAGTACCCATAGCGGTAGCTCCTACAATGAGCAGTTCTTC.

This chain's CDR3 is CASSFSTGVEGEQFF. The CDR3 DNA follows: TGTGCCAGCAGTTTTTCGACAGGGGTAGAAGGTGAGCAGTTCTTC. The chain is built from TRBV28 and TRBJ2-1, with 8 bases identical to TRBD1. The trim removed 3 bases at V and 9 bases at J, leaving 10 bases unmatched. CDR1 and CDR2 (germline): MDHEN, SYDVKM. The CDR3 spans 15 residues.

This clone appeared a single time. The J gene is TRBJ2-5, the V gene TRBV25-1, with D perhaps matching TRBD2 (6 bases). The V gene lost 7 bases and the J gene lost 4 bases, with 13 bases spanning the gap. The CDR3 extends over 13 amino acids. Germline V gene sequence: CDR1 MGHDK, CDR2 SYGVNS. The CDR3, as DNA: TGTGCCAGCACCCTGGGGGGTCCAGAGACCCAGTACTTC. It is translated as CASTLGGPETQYF.

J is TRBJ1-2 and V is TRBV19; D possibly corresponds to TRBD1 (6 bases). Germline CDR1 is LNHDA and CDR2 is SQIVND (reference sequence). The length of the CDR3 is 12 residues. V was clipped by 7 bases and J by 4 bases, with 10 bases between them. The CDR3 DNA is TGTGCCAGTACCCCGGACAGCTATGGCTACACCTTC. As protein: CASTPDSYGYTF.

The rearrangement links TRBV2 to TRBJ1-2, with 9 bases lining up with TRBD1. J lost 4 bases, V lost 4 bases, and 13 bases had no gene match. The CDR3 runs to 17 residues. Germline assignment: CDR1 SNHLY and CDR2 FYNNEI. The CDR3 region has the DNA TGTGCCAGCAGTGGCCGGGGGACAGGGTTAGTGGTCTATGGCTACACCTTC. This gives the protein CASSGRGTGLVVYGYTF.

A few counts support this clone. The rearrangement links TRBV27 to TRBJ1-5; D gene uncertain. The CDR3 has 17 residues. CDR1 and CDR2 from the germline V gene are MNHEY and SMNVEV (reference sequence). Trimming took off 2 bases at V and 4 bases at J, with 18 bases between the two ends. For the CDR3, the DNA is TGTGCCAGCAGTTTACATCCTATCGCCTCATTAAATCAGCCCCAGCATTTT. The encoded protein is CASSLHPIASLNQPQHF.

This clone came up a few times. In nucleotides, the CDR3 is TGTGCCAGCAGCCCGAGAGGGTCCTATAATTCACCCCTCCACTTT. Translated, it gives CASSPRGSYNSPLHF. The V gene is TRBV5-6, the J gene TRBJ1-6; D is ambiguous. Germline values: CDR1 SGHDT, CDR2 YYEEEE. Trimming took 4 bases from V and 1 from J, leaving 9 bases between them. The CDR3 contains 15 residues.

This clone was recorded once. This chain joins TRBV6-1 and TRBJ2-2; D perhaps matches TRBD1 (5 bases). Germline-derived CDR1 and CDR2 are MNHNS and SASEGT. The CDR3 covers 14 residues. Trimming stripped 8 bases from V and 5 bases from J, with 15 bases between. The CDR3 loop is CASQRQRRTGELFF. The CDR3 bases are TGTGCCAGCCAAAGACAGCGACGGACCGGGGAGCTGTTTTTT.

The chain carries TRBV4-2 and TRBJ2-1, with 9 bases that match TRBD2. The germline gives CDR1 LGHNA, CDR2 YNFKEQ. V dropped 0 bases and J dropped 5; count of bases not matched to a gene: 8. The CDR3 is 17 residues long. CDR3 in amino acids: CASSQEGLRLADNEQFF. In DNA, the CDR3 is TGTGCCAGCAGCCAAGAGGGGCTGAGACTAGCGGACAATGAGCAGTTCTTC.

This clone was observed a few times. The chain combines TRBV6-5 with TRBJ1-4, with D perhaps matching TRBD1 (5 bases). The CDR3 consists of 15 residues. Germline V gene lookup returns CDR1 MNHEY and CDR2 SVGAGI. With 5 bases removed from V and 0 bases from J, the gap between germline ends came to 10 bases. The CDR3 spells CASSLRQTTNEKLFF. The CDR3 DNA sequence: TGTGCCAGCAGTCTCCGACAGACAACTAATGAAAAACTGTTTTTT.

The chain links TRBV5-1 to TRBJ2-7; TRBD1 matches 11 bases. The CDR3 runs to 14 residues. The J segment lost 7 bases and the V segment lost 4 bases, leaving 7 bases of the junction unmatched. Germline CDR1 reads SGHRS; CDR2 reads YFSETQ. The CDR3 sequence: CASSGPDRGQEQYF. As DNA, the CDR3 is TGCGCCAGCAGCGGCCCGGACAGGGGGCAAGAGCAGTACTTC.

This CDR3 reads CASSVNFLQGARGYTF. CDR3 bases: TGTGCCAGCAGCGTCAACTTCCTTCAGGGGGCCCGTGGCTACACCTTC. J is TRBJ1-2 and V is TRBV9; the match to TRBD1 covers 8 bases. V lost 2 bases and J lost 7; bases outside the gene matches: 13. This CDR3 region has 16 residues. Germline V gene data show CDR1 as SGDLS and CDR2 as YYNGEE.

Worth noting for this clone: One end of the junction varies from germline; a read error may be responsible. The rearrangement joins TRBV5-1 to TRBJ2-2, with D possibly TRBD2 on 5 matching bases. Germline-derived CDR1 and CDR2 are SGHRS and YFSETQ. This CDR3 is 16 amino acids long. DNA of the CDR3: TGCGCCAGCAGCTTTATGGGCACTCTTAACACCGGGGAGCTGTCTTTT. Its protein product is CASSFMGTLNTGELSF.

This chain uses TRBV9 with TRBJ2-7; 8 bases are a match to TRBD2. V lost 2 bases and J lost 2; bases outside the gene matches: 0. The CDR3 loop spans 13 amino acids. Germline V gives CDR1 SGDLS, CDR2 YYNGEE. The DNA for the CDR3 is TGTGCCAGCAGCGTGGGACTAGCCTACGAGCAGTACTTC. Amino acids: CASSVGLAYEQYF.

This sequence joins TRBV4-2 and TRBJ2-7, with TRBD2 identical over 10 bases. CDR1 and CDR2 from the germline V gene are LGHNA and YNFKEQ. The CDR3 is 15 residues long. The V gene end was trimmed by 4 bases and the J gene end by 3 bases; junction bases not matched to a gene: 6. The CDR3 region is CASSPSGGEGYEQYF. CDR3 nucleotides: TGTGCCAGCAGCCCTAGCGGGGGAGAGGGCTACGAGCAGTACTTC.

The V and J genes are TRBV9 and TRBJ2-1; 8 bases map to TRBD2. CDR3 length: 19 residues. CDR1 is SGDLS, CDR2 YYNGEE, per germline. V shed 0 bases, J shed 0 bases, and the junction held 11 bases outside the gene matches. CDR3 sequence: CASSVAGVIAGFSYNEQFF. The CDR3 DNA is TGTGCCAGCAGCGTAGCTGGGGTGATAGCGGGATTCTCCTACAATGAGCAGTTCTTC. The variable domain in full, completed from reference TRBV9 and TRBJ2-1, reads DSGVTQTPKHLITATGQRVTLRCSPRSGDLSVYWYQQSLDQGLQFLIQYYNGEERAKGNILERFSAQQFPDLHSELNLSSLELGDSALYFCASSVAGVIAGFSYNEQFFGPGTRLTVL.